A single TCR beta chain is shown here with its context. Its matching antigen is unknown. Via MiXCR, TCRdb re-called the 5' RACE reads, giving one row per CDR3 protein. The sample shows roughly 250,000 distinct CDR3 sequences, 13% of them seen only once. The CDR3 spans 14 residues. Germline CDR1 DFQATT, CDR2 SNEGSKA (reference sequence). V lost 0 bases, J lost 5 bases, and 13 bases lay in between. These data are taken from a study of T cells after yellow fever vaccination. Study details: Preparation of the low-cell-number fractions used SMART-Seq v4 Ultra Low Input.

Study findings and constraints: At 95% to 97% for CD4 and over 80% for CD8, most primary-vaccination clones showed up again after the booster.

The specimen was CD4+ T cells sorted from PBMCs, collected 45 days after the yellow fever booster vaccination. The chain carries TRBV20-1 and TRBJ2-5, with D maybe TRBD2 (6 bases). This receptor was identified in a young man who received the YFV17D yellow fever vaccine. The CDR3 here is CSARDWTGVETQYF. The CDR3 DNA follows: TGCAGTGCTAGAGATTGGACGGGGGTGGAGACCCAGTACTTC.